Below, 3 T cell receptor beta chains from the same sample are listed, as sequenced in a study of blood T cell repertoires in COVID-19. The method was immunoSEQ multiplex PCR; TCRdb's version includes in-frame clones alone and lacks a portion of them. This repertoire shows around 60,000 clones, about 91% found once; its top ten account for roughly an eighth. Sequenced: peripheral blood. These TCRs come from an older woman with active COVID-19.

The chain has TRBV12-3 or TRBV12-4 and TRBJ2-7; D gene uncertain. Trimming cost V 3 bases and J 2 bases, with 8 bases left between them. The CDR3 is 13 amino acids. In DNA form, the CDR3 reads TGTGCCAGCAGTTTCGCAGAAACCTACGAGCAGTACTTC. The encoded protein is CASSFAETYEQYF.

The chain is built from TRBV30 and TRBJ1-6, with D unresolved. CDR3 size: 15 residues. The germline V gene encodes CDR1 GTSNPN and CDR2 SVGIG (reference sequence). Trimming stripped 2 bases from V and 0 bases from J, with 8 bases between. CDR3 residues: CAWSIGSSYNSPLHF. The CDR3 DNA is TGTGCCTGGAGTATAGGGAGCTCCTATAATTCACCCCTCCACTTT.

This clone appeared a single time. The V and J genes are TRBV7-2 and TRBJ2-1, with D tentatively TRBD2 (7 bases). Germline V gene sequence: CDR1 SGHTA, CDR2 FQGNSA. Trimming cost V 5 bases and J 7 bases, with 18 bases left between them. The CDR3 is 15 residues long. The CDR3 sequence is CASSPRGGGYNEQFF. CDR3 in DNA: TGTGCCAGCAGCCCCCGAGGGGGGGGCTATAATGAGCAGTTCTTC. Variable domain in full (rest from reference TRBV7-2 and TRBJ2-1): GAGVSQSPSNKVTEKGKDVELRCDPISGHTALYWYRQSLGQGLEFLIYFQGNSAPDKSGLPSDRFSAERTGGSVSTLTIQRTQQEDSAVYLCASSPRGGGYNEQFFGPGTRLTVL.